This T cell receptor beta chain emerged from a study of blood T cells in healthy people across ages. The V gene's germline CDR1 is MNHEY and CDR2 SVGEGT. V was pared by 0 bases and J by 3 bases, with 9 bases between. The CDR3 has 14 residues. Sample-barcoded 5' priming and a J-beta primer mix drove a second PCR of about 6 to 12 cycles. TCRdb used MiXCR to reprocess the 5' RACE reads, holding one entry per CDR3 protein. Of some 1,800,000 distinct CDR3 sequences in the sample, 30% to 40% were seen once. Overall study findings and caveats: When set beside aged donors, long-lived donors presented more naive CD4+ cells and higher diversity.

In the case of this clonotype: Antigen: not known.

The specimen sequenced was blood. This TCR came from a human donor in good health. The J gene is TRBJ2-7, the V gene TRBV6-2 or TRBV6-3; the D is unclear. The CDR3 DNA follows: TGTGCCAGCAGTTACTCTTTAGGTGGCTACGAGCAGTACTTC. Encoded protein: CASSYSLGGYEQYF.